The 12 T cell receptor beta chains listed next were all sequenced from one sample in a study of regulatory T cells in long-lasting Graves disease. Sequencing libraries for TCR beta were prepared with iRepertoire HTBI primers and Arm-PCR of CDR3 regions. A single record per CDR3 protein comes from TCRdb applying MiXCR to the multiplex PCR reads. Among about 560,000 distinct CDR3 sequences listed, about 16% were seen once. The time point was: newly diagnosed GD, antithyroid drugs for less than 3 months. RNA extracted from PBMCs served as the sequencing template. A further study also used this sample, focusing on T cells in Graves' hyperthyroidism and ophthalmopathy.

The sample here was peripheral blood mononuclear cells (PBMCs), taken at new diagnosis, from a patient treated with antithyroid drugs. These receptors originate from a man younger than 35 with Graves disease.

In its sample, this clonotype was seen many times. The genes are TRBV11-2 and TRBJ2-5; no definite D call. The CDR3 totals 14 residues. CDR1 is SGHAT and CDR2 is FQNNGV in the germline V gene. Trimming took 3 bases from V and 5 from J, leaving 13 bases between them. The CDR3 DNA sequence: TGTGCCAGCAGCTTTAGTAGCTCGGTGGAGACCCAGTACTTC. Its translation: CASSFSSSVETQYF.

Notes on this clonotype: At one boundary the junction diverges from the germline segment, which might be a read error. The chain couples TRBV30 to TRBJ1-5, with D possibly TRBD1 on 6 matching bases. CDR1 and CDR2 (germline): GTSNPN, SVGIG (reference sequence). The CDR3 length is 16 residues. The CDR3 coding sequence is TGTACCTGGAGTGTTGGGGGGGGCCCTTCCAATCAGCCCCAGCATTTT. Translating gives CTWSVGGGPSNQPQHF. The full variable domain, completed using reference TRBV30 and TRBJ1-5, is SQTIHQWPATLVQPVGSPLSLECTVEGTSNPNLYWYRQAAGRGLQLLFYSVGIGQISSEVPQNLSASRPQDRQFILSSKKLLLSDSGFYLCTWSVGGGPSNQPQHFGDGTRLSIL.

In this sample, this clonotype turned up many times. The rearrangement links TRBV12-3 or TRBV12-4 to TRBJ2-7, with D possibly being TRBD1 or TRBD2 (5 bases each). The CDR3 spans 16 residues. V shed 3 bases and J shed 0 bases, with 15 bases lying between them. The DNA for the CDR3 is TGTGCCAGCAGTTTGAGGGGAGCGGAACGCTCCTACGAGCAGTACTTC. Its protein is CASSLRGAERSYEQYF.

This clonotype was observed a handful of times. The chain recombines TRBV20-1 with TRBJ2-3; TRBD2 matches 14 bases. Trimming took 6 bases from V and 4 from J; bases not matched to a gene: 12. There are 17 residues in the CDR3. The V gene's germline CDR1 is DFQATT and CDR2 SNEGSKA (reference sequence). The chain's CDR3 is CSAPGLAGDYGADTQYF. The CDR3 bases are TGCAGTGCCCCGGGACTAGCGGGGGACTATGGGGCAGATACGCAGTATTTT.

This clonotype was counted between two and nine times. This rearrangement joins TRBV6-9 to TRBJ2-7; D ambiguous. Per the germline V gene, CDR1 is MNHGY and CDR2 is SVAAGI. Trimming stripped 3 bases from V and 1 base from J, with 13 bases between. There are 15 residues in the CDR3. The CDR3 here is CASSYSYEHSYEQYF. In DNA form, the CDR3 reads TGTGCCAGCAGTTACTCATATGAGCATTCCTACGAGCAGTACTTC.

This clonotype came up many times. The CDR3 region has the DNA TGCAGTGCTAGAGGACAGGGCTACGAGCAGTACTTC. It codes for CSARGQGYEQYF. The gene calls are TRBV20-1 and TRBJ2-7, with 7 bases identical to TRBD1. The CDR3 loop spans 12 amino acids. V dropped 1 base and J dropped 3; count of bases not matched to a gene: 0. The germline CDR1 and CDR2 sequences are DFQATT and SNEGSKA (reference sequence).

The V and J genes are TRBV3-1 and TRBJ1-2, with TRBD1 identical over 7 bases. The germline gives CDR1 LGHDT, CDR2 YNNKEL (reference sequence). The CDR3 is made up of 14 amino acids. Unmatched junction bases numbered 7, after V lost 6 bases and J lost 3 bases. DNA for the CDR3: TGTGCCAGCAGGCCGACAGGGACGGACTATGGCTACACCTTC. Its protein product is CASRPTGTDYGYTF.

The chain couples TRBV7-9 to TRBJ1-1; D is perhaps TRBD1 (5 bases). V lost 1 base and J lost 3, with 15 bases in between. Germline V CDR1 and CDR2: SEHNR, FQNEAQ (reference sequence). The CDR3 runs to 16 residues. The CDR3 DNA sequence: TGTGCCAGCAGCTTAGACCTGGGAGGGGAAGACACTGAAGCTTTCTTT. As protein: CASSLDLGGEDTEAFF.

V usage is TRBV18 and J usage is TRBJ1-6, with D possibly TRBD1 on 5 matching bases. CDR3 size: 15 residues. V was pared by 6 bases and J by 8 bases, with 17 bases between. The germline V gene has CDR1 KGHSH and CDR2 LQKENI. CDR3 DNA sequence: TGTGCCAGCTCCCCGACGCGCCGGGGGGATTCACCCCTCCACTTT. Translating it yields CASSPTRRGDSPLHF.

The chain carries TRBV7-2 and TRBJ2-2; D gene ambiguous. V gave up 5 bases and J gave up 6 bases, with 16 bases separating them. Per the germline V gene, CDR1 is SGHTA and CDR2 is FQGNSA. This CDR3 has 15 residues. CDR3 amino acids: CASSPFSVPPGELFF. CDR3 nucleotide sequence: TGTGCCAGCAGCCCCTTTTCAGTCCCCCCCGGGGAGCTGTTTTTT.

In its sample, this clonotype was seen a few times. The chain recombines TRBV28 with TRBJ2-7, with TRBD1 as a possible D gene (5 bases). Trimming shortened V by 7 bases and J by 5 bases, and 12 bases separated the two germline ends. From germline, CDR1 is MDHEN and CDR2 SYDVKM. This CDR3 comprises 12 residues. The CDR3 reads CASKAGIDEQYF. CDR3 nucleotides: TGTGCCAGCAAGGCAGGGATCGACGAGCAGTACTTC.

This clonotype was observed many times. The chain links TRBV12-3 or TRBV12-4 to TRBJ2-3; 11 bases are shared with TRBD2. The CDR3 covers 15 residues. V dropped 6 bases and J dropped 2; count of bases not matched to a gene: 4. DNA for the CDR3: TGTGCCAGCAGGATAGCGGGAGGGCTCACAGATACGCAGTATTTT. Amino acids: CASRIAGGLTDTQYF.